The clone carrying this T cell receptor (beta chain) was recorded many times. Antigen unknown. Trimming cost V 6 bases and J 4 bases, with 15 bases left between them. The CDR3 has 15 residues. Per germline, CDR1 WNHNN and CDR2 SYGVQD (reference sequence). This entry comes from a study of HIV-infected children after antiretroviral therapy interruption. Study-wide background: Interruption group median age about 10 years; continuous group roughly 8 years. EBV and CMV exposure was recorded in most children.

Broader study findings: Naive CD4+ CDR3 sharing between time points fell after interruption began. By the end of treatment interruption, naive CD4+ clonality (Gini) increased.

Regarding treatment: PENTA 11 planned treatment interruption arm or continuous ART arm. The TCR library was built from RNA with a 3' RACE protocol and unique molecular identifiers. TCRdb analysed the 3' RACE reads with MiXCR anew, one entry per CDR3 protein. The sample carries about 15,000 distinct CDR3 sequences, approximately 3% recorded once. Sequencing was performed on CD45RA+ CD4+ T cells from PBMCs, taken from a donor given antiretroviral therapy, either interrupted or continuous. The subset: naive CD4+ CD45RA+ CD45RO- T cells. The chain links TRBV10-1 to TRBJ1-4; tentative D call: TRBD1 (5 bases). The TCR sequence derives from a child aged 2-17 years with HIV. The CDR3 nucleotides are TGCGCCAGCAGCCCCGGGGACCGGAGTAATGAAAAACTGTTTTTT. Encoded protein: CASSPGDRSNEKLFF.